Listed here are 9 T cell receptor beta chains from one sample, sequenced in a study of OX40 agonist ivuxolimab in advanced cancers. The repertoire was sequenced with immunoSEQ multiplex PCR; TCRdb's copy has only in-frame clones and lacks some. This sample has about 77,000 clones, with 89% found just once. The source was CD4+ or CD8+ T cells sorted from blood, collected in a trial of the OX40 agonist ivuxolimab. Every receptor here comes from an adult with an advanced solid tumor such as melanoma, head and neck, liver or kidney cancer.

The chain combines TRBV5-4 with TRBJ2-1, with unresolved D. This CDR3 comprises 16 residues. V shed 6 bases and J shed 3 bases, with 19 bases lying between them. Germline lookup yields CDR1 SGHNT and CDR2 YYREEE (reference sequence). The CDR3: CASTTSINTFYNEQFF. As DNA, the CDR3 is TGTGCCAGCACCACCTCAATTAACACATTCTACAATGAGCAGTTCTTC.

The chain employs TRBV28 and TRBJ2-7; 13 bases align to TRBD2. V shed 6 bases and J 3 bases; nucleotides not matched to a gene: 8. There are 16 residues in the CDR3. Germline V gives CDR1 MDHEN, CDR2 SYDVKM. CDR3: CASSPHGLAGVYEQYF. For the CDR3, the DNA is TGTGCCAGCAGCCCCCACGGACTAGCGGGAGTCTACGAGCAGTACTTC.

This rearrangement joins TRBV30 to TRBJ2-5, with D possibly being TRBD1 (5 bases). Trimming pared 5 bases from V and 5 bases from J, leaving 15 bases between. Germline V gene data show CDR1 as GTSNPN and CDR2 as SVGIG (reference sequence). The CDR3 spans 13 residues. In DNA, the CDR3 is TGTGCCTGGGGGCTAAAGGGGTCCGAGACCCAGTACTTC. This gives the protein CAWGLKGSETQYF.

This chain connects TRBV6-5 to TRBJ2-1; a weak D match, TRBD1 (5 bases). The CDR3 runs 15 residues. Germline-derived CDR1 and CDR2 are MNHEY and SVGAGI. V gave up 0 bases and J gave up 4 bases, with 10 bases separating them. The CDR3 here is CASSYSFGQYNEQFF. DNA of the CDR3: TGTGCCAGCAGTTACTCCTTTGGACAATACAATGAGCAGTTCTTC.

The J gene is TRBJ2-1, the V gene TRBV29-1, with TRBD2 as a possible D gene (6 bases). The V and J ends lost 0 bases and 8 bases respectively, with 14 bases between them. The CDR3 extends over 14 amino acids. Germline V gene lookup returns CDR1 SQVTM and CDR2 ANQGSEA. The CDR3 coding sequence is TGCAGCGTTGAAGATCGACGGGAGAGTGATGAGCAGTTCTTC. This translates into CSVEDRRESDEQFF.

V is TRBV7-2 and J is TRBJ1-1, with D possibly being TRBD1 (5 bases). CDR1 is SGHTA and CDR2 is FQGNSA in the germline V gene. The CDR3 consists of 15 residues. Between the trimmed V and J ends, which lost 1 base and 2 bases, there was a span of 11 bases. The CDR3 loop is CASSLGLGGNTEAFF. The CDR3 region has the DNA TGTGCCAGCAGCTTAGGTTTGGGGGGAAACACTGAAGCTTTCTTT.

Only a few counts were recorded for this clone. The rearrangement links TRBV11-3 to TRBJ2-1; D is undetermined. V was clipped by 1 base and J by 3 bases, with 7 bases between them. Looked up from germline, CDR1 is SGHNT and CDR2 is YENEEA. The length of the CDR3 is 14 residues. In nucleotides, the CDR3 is TGTGCCAGCAGCTTAGGGTCCGTCTACAATGAGCAGTTCTTC. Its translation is CASSLGSVYNEQFF.

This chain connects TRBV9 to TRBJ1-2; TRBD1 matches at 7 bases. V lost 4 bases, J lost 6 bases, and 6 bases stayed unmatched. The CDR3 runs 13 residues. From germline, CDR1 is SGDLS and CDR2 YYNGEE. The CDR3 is CASSSRDSHGYTF. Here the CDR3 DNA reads TGTGCCAGCAGCTCCCGGGACAGCCATGGCTACACCTTC.

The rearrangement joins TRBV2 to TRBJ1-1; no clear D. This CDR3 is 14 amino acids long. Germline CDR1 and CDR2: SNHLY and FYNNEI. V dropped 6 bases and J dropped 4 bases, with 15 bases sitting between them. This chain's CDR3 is CASRLVGGSTEAFF. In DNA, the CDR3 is TGTGCCAGCAGGCTGGTGGGAGGCAGCACTGAAGCTTTCTTT. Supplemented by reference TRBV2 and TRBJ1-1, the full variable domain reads EPEVTQTPSHQVTQMGQEVILRCVPISNHLYFYWYRQILGQKVEFLVSFYNNEISEKSEIFDDQFSVERPDGSNFTLKIRSTKLEDSAMYFCASRLVGGSTEAFFGQGTRLTVV.